The 17 T cell receptor beta chains in this list originate from one sample, sequenced in a study of shared clonotypes between healthy human individuals. This table comes from immunoSEQ multiplex PCR, and its TCRdb copy is limited to in-frame clones, with some not included. This table holds 2 million to 2.5 million clones, about 90% found once. The sample was naive CD4+ T cells from PBMCs. Subset in this sample: CD45RA+ positively selected. The receptors originated from a man in his late teens or twenties in good health. Some clones in this sample may be carry-over from other donors' samples.

This sequence joins TRBV7-6 and TRBJ2-1; TRBD2 aligns across 8 bases. J lost 5 bases, V lost 3 bases, and 3 bases had no gene match. The germline gives CDR1 SGHVS, CDR2 FNYEAQ. This CDR3 contains 14 residues. The CDR3 protein is CASSFRRGDNEQFF. DNA of the CDR3: TGTGCCAGCAGCTTCCGGCGGGGGGACAATGAGCAGTTCTTC. The full variable domain, rest sourced from reference TRBV7-6 and TRBJ2-1, is GAGVSQSPRYKVTKRGQDVALRCDPISGHVSLYWYRQALGQGPEFLTYFNYEAQQDKSGLPNDRFSAERPEGSISTLTIQRTEQRDSAMYRCASSFRRGDNEQFFGPGTRLTVL.

Here the CDR3 reads CASGSGASNYGYTF. The DNA of the CDR3 is TGTGCCAGCGGGAGCGGTGCATCTAACTATGGCTACACCTTC. The V call is TRBV2, the J call TRBJ1-2; unclear D gene. The germline V gene has CDR1 SNHLY and CDR2 FYNNEI. CDR3 size: 14 residues. Trimming pared 8 bases from V and 0 bases from J, leaving 13 bases between. The full variable domain, rest sourced from reference TRBV2 and TRBJ1-2, is EPEVTQTPSHQVTQMGQEVILRCVPISNHLYFYWYRQILGQKVEFLVSFYNNEISEKSEIFDDQFSVERPDGSNFTLKIRSTKLEDSAMYFCASGSGASNYGYTFGSGTRLTVV.

The chain combines TRBV5-1 with TRBJ1-2, with D possibly matching TRBD1 (6 bases). V was cut by 0 bases and J by 4 bases, with 13 bases left in between. Germline V lookup: CDR1 SGHRS, CDR2 YFSETQ. This CDR3 comprises 15 residues. CDR3 loop: CASSLDGGARYGYTF. Here the CDR3 DNA reads TGCGCCAGCAGCTTGGATGGGGGGGCCCGCTATGGCTACACCTTC.

This chain joins TRBV29-1 and TRBJ2-3; D assignment may be TRBD1 or TRBD2 (5 bases each). The CDR3 contains 11 residues. Trimming shortened V by 8 bases and J by 4 bases, and 10 bases separated the two germline ends. Looked up from germline, CDR1 is SQVTM and CDR2 is ANQGSEA. In DNA form, the CDR3 reads TGCAGCCTTAGAGGGGCAGATACGCAGTATTTT. Translating gives CSLRGADTQYF.

V usage is TRBV7-6 and J usage is TRBJ1-1; 7 bases are shared with TRBD1. Germline CDR1 and CDR2: SGHVS and FNYEAQ. J was trimmed by 0 bases and V by 7 bases; bases with no gene match: 8. This CDR3 is 15 amino acids long. The CDR3 loop reads CASTKWDSMNTEAFF. The CDR3 DNA is TGTGCCAGCACCAAATGGGACAGCATGAACACTGAAGCTTTCTTT.

J is TRBJ2-2 and V is TRBV7-9; TRBD1 or TRBD2 may be the D gene (6 bases each). The CDR3 is made up of 15 amino acids. V was pared by 1 base and J by 6 bases, with 12 bases between. Germline assignment: CDR1 SEHNR and CDR2 FQNEAQ (reference sequence). This CDR3 reads CASSLDGGKAGELFF. CDR3 coding DNA: TGTGCCAGCAGCTTAGACGGGGGCAAGGCCGGGGAGCTGTTTTTT.

V is TRBV5-4 and J is TRBJ1-1; tentatively, D is TRBD1 (6 bases). CDR3 size: 14 residues. With 0 bases removed from V and 8 bases from J, the gap between germline ends came to 14 bases. From germline, CDR1 is SGHNT and CDR2 YYREEE (reference sequence). This CDR3 reads CASSLGGARNEAFF. CDR3 DNA: TGTGCCAGCAGCTTGGGGGGGGCCCGCAACGAAGCTTTCTTT. Full variable domain (missing parts from reference TRBV5-4 and TRBJ1-1): ETGVTQSPTHLIKTRGQQVTLRCSSQSGHNTVSWYQQALGQGPQFIFQYYREEENGRGNFPPRFSGLQFPNYSSELNVNALELDDSALYLCASSLGGARNEAFFGQGTRLTVV.

The chain has TRBV6-1 and TRBJ2-5; 7 bases agree with TRBD1. Germline loops: CDR1 MNHNS, CDR2 SASEGT. V was clipped by 4 bases and J by 1 base; unmatched bases: 3. This CDR3 contains 14 residues. CDR3 nucleotide sequence: TGTGCCAGCAGTGCGGCAGGGGGCCAAGAGACCCAGTACTTC. Translation: CASSAAGGQETQYF.

This clone was seen once. The chain couples TRBV5-5 to TRBJ2-1; TRBD2 matches at 7 bases. Germline CDR1 reads SGHKS; CDR2 reads YYEKEE (reference sequence). The junction had 14 bases not matched to a gene; V was cut back by 0 bases and J by 11 bases. The length of the CDR3 is 16 residues. The CDR3 protein is CASSLAGGRAEFKQFF. In DNA form, the CDR3 reads TGTGCCAGCAGCTTGGCCGGAGGGAGGGCCGAATTTAAGCAGTTCTTC. Full variable domain (outside the CDR3, taken from reference TRBV5-5 and TRBJ2-1): DAGVTQSPTHLIKTRGQQVTLRCSPISGHKSVSWYQQVLGQGPQFIFQYYEKEERGRGNFPDRFSARQFPNYSSELNVNALLLGDSALYLCASSLAGGRAEFKQFFGPGTRLTVL.

The rearrangement uses TRBV18 and TRBJ2-7; D remains ambiguous. Trimming stripped 4 bases from V and 4 bases from J, with 11 bases between. The CDR3 spans 13 residues. CDR1 and CDR2 (germline): KGHSH, LQKENI. The CDR3 here is CASSLQSRYEQYF. The CDR3 coding sequence is TGTGCCAGCTCACTGCAGAGTCGATACGAGCAGTACTTC.

A single count supports this clone. This chain joins TRBV19 and TRBJ2-2; TRBD2 is a possible D gene (6 bases). The CDR3 has 14 residues. Per the germline V gene, CDR1 is LNHDA and CDR2 is SQIVND (reference sequence). The germline V and J ends were trimmed by 3 bases and 7 bases, with 12 bases remaining between them. In DNA, the CDR3 is TGTGCCAGTAGTATGGTCCCGACTAGCGGGGAGCTGTTTTTT. It yields the protein CASSMVPTSGELFF.

This rearrangement joins TRBV2 to TRBJ2-5; 8 bases match TRBD2. The J call may be faulty, since TRBJ2-7 better matches the DNA end. Germline CDR1 and CDR2: SNHLY and FYNNEI. The CDR3 is made up of 13 amino acids. The CDR3 loop is CASSGLATYEQYF. The CDR3 DNA reads TGTGCCAGCAGTGGACTAGCGACCTACGAGCAGTACTTC.

Turning to this clone: Other DNA sequences from this sample encode an identical CDR3 as well. The V and J genes are TRBV18 and TRBJ2-5; D call uncertain. Germline V CDR1 and CDR2: KGHSH, LQKENI. This CDR3 region has 11 residues. V lost 2 bases and J 5 bases, leaving 3 bases between the germline ends. The CDR3 sequence: CASSPSETQYF. DNA for the CDR3: TGTGCCAGCTCACCATCGGAGACCCAGTACTTC.

The chain is built from TRBV25-1 and TRBJ2-2; D unresolved. CDR3 length: 14 amino acids. Deletions cut 6 bases from V and 1 base from J, with 9 bases between. Germline V CDR1 and CDR2: MGHDK, SYGVNS. CDR3 region: CASSGRLNTGELFF. CDR3 DNA: TGTGCCAGCAGCGGACGGCTGAACACCGGGGAGCTGTTTTTT.

V is TRBV30 and J is TRBJ2-5; a weak D match, TRBD1 (5 bases). The CDR3 contains 13 residues. V lost 1 base to trimming and J lost 7 bases, with 13 bases between them. Germline V CDR1 and CDR2: GTSNPN, SVGIG (reference sequence). The CDR3 loop reads CAWSGTRVGTQYF. In DNA form, the CDR3 reads TGTGCCTGGAGTGGAACCAGGGTTGGGACCCAGTACTTC.

The rearrangement joins TRBV6-1 to TRBJ2-5, with D possibly matching TRBD1 (6 bases). The length of the CDR3 is 13 residues. In germline, CDR1 is MNHNS, CDR2 SASEGT. V was cut by 10 bases and J by 5 bases, with 17 bases left in between. The CDR3 nucleotides read TGTGCCACCACCCACAGGGCATCGGAGACCCAGTACTTC. Translated, it gives CATTHRASETQYF.

The V gene is TRBV5-6, the J gene TRBJ2-7; D is uncertain. Trimming cost V 0 bases and J 1 base, with 8 bases left between them. The CDR3 loop spans 14 amino acids. CDR1 SGHDT and CDR2 YYEEEE come from the germline V gene. The CDR3 protein is CASSLGVGSYEQYF. CDR3 DNA sequence: TGTGCCAGCAGCTTGGGGGTAGGATCCTACGAGCAGTACTTC. Full variable domain (missing parts from reference TRBV5-6 and TRBJ2-7): DAGVTQSPTHLIKTRGQQVTLRCSPKSGHDTVSWYQQALGQGPQFIFQYYEEEERQRGNFPDRFSGHQFPNYSSELNVNALLLGDSALYLCASSLGVGSYEQYFGPGTRLTVT.